One sample yielded the 19 T cell receptor beta chains listed below, sequenced in a study of blood T cell repertoires in COVID-19. Here immunoSEQ multiplex PCR was the method, and the copy in TCRdb shows in-frame clones only, minus some. The profile shows around 220,000 clones, more than 80% of them singletons. Source material: peripheral blood. The receptors were gathered from an elderly woman with COVID-19, enrolled during active disease.

The CDR3 here is CASKVQGAQPQHF. In DNA form, the CDR3 reads TGTGCCAGCAAGGTCCAGGGCGCGCAGCCCCAGCATTTT. The chain links TRBV6-6 to TRBJ1-5; D possibly corresponds to TRBD1 (5 bases). V shed 7 bases and J shed 7 bases, with 14 bases lying between them. CDR3 length: 13 residues. Germline CDR1 MNHNY, CDR2 SVGAGI (reference sequence).

This clone has only a few counts. The chain's CDR3 is CSVSGRAVYEQFF. As DNA, the CDR3 is TGCAGCGTGAGCGGGAGGGCCGTTTATGAGCAGTTCTTC. The J gene is TRBJ2-1, the V gene TRBV29-1, with 10 bases identical to TRBD2. CDR1 is SQVTM and CDR2 is ANQGSEA in the germline V gene. The length of the CDR3 is 13 residues. V was pared by 6 bases and J by 8 bases, with 7 bases of the junction left unmatched.

This chain connects TRBV25-1 to TRBJ1-1; D is unclear. The V end was cut by 11 bases, the J end by 3 bases, with 10 bases between. This CDR3 is 11 amino acids long. Germline V gene sequence: CDR1 MGHDK, CDR2 SYGVNS. For the CDR3, the DNA is TGTGCCTGCCGATCGGACACTGAAGCTTTCTTT. Encoded protein: CACRSDTEAFF.

The rearrangement uses TRBV6-1 and TRBJ1-2; the D gene is possibly TRBD1 (5 bases). V shed 2 bases and J shed 0 bases, with 10 bases lying between them. Looked up from germline, CDR1 is MNHNS and CDR2 is SASEGT. This CDR3 is built from 15 residues. The CDR3: CASSEQDSANYGYTF. The CDR3 DNA is TGTGCCAGCAGTGAACAAGACAGCGCTAACTATGGCTACACCTTC.

The chain joins TRBV3-1 (or the pseudogene TRBV3-2) to TRBJ2-1; 8 nucleotides agree with TRBD2. Germline V gene sequence: CDR1 LGHDT, CDR2 YNNKEL (reference sequence). This CDR3 has 16 amino acids. The V gene end was trimmed by 4 bases and the J gene end by 0 bases; junction bases not matched to a gene: 5. The CDR3 protein is CASSLLAGISYNEQFF. Here the CDR3 DNA reads TGTGCCAGCAGCCTTCTAGCGGGTATCTCCTACAATGAGCAGTTCTTC.

The rearrangement joins TRBV5-4 to TRBJ2-2, with 7 positions matching TRBD2. Germline loops: CDR1 SGHNT, CDR2 YYREEE (reference sequence). Losses at the gene ends were 2 bases for V and 5 bases for J; bases not matched to a gene: 9. CDR3 length: 16 amino acids. This chain's CDR3 is CASSFLPAGGTGELFF. As DNA, the CDR3 is TGTGCCAGCAGCTTTCTCCCAGCCGGGGGGACCGGGGAGCTGTTTTTT.

The rearrangement joins TRBV7-3 to TRBJ2-3; 8 nucleotides agree with TRBD2. The V gene's germline CDR1 is SGHTA and CDR2 FQGTGA. The CDR3 covers 14 residues. V lost 2 bases to trimming and J lost 6 bases; unmatched junction nucleotides: 4. In nucleotides, the CDR3 is TGTGCCAGCAGCTTAGGCGGGGGGAGGGATACGCAGTATTTT. Translating it yields CASSLGGGRDTQYF.

This clone turned up a few times. The V and J genes are TRBV28 and TRBJ2-7, with 9 nucleotides matching TRBD1. Germline CDR1 MDHEN, CDR2 SYDVKM. The V segment lost 6 bases and the J segment 8 bases; nucleotides outside the gene matches: 5. The CDR3 has 12 amino acids. The DNA for the CDR3 is TGTGCCAGCAGCCCCGGACAGGGGAAGCAGTACTTC. Its protein is CASSPGQGKQYF. Complete variable domain (other parts from reference TRBV28 and TRBJ2-7): DVKVTQSSRYLVKRTGEKVFLECVQDMDHENMFWYRQDPGLGLRLIYFSYDVKMKEKGDIPEGYSVSREKKERFSLILESASTNQTSMYLCASSPGQGKQYFGPGTRLTVT.

V usage is TRBV9 and J usage is TRBJ2-3; unclear D gene. CDR1 and CDR2 (germline): SGDLS, YYNGEE. The CDR3 length is 14 residues. With 0 bases removed from V and 2 bases from J, the gap between germline ends came to 7 bases. This chain's CDR3 is CASSVGGYTDTQYF. CDR3 nucleotide sequence: TGTGCCAGCAGCGTAGGAGGTTACACAGATACGCAGTATTTT.

CDR3 in DNA: TGTGCCAGCAGCGCGGGGGCGGGGTCCTACAATGAGCAGTTCTTC. It translates to CASSAGAGSYNEQFF. J is TRBJ2-1 and V is TRBV7-2, with D maybe TRBD2 (7 bases). In germline, CDR1 is SGHTA, CDR2 FQGNSA. V gave up 5 bases and J gave up 1 base, with 12 bases separating them. The CDR3 contains 15 residues.

The rearrangement uses TRBV2 and TRBJ2-5; no clear D. CDR1 is SNHLY and CDR2 is FYNNEI in the germline V gene. The CDR3 contains 13 residues. Trimming stripped 4 bases from V and 2 bases from J, with 8 bases between. CDR3 amino acids: CASSVWQQETQYF. The CDR3 nucleotides read TGTGCCAGCAGTGTTTGGCAGCAAGAGACCCAGTACTTC.

In its sample, this clone was seen once. The rearrangement joins TRBV7-3 to TRBJ2-1, with 7 positions matching TRBD1. The germline gives CDR1 SGHTA, CDR2 FQGTGA. This CDR3 has 14 amino acids. The junction had 5 bases not matched to a gene; V was cut back by 5 bases and J by 4 bases. CDR3 sequence (DNA): TGTGCCAGCAGCCGGCGACAGGGATACAATGAGCAGTTCTTC. Residues: CASSRRQGYNEQFF.

The V and J genes are TRBV18 and TRBJ1-3, with 11 bases matching TRBD1. V dropped 2 bases and J dropped 2; count of bases not matched to a gene: 2. Germline CDR1 reads KGHSH; CDR2 reads LQKENI. The CDR3 runs to 16 residues. The CDR3 DNA reads as TGTGCCAGCTCACCAGCGGGACAGGGGGCTGGAAACACCATATATTTT. Translating gives CASSPAGQGAGNTIYF.

The CDR3 nucleotides are TGTGCCAGCCCAGCTAGGCCCCTCCACTTT. Translated: CASPARPLHF. The V and J genes are TRBV7-9 and TRBJ1-6; D unresolved. The CDR3 length is 10 residues. Trimming shortened V by 8 bases and J by 13 bases, and 9 bases separated the two germline ends. CDR1 SEHNR and CDR2 FQNEAQ come from the germline V gene (reference sequence). The entire variable domain, with the rest obtained from reference TRBV7-9 and TRBJ1-6, is as follows: DTGVSQNPRHKITKRGQNVTFRCDPISEHNRLYWYRQTLGQGPEFLTYFQNEAQLEKSRLLSDRFSAERPKGSFSTLEIQRTEQGDSAMYLCASPARPLHFGNGTRLTVT.

This clone was counted a single time. The V and J genes are TRBV5-1 and TRBJ2-5; perhaps TRBD1 as D (5 bases). Germline CDR1 SGHRS, CDR2 YFSETQ. Trimming left V 0 bases short and J 5 bases short, with 14 bases between. The CDR3 covers 15 residues. CDR3 sequence: CASSLAGQQGETQYF. DNA for the CDR3: TGCGCCAGCAGCTTGGCCGGGCAGCAGGGTGAGACCCAGTACTTC.

Only one count was recorded for this clone. The CDR3: CASSLLAGNEKLFF. The CDR3 nucleotides read TGTGCCAGCAGTTTATTGGCGGGGAATGAAAAACTGTTTTTT. The V gene is TRBV27, the J gene TRBJ1-4; D uncertain. CDR3 length equals 14 residues. CDR1 MNHEY and CDR2 SMNVEV come from the germline V gene (reference sequence). Trimming stripped 1 base from V and 5 bases from J, with 8 bases between.

V is TRBV3-1 (or the pseudogene TRBV3-2) and J is TRBJ1-1; D is possibly TRBD1 (5 bases). This CDR3 contains 15 residues. CDR1 and CDR2 (germline): LGHDT, YNNKEL (reference sequence). The V end was cut by 3 bases, the J end by 3 bases, with 14 bases between. CDR3 protein: CASSQGTAGDTEAFF. For the CDR3, the DNA is TGTGCCAGCAGCCAGGGAACCGCGGGGGACACTGAAGCTTTCTTT.

The V call is TRBV10-2, the J call TRBJ1-5; D is perhaps TRBD1 (6 bases). Germline-derived CDR1 and CDR2 are WSHSY and SAAADI. V dropped 2 bases and J dropped 13 bases, with 15 bases sitting between them. This CDR3 comprises 13 residues. CDR3 region: CASSEEGTQRQHF. CDR3 DNA sequence: TGCGCCAGCAGTGAGGAGGGGACACAGAGACAGCATTTT.

This rearrangement joins TRBV28 to TRBJ1-5, with D maybe TRBD1 (6 bases). Germline values: CDR1 MDHEN, CDR2 SYDVKM. The V end lost 2 bases, the J end lost 2 bases, and 10 bases lay between the germline ends. The CDR3 covers 15 residues. The CDR3 coding sequence is TGTGCCAGCAGTTTAGGGGGGGCGGGCAATCAGCCCCAGCATTTT. It is translated as CASSLGGAGNQPQHF.